These T cell receptor beta chains were read from a single sample in a study of blood T cell repertoires in COVID-19. Clones were read by immunoSEQ multiplex PCR, and TCRdb kept only the in-frame ones, dropping some. Of about 90,000 clones in the sample, 70% to 90% were seen once. The sample taken for sequencing was peripheral blood. The receptors derive from a human donor in a cohort sampled during active COVID-19. CDR3s include the opening cysteine and the closing phenylalanine or tryptophan.

j_call: TRBJ2-5; v_call: TRBV7-3; cdr3_aa: CASSFSTGVGETQYF
j_call: TRBJ1-2; v_call: TRBV28; cdr3_aa: CASSFSGTVNYGYTF
j_call: TRBJ1-3; v_call: TRBV4-3; cdr3_aa: CASSQGDRLSGNTIYF
j_call: TRBJ1-1; v_call: TRBV12-3/TRBV12-4; cdr3_aa: CASRTTLNTEAFF
j_call: TRBJ2-7; v_call: TRBV5-4; cdr3_aa: CASSFVSYEQYF
j_call: TRBJ1-1; v_call: TRBV19; cdr3_aa: CASSILGQGLNEAFF
j_call: TRBJ2-2; v_call: TRBV4-1; cdr3_aa: CASSPGRGRGGELFF
j_call: TRBJ1-2; v_call: TRBV7-8; cdr3_aa: CASSLAQGNGYTF
j_call: TRBJ2-6; v_call: TRBV7-3; cdr3_aa: CASSLRGGAGANVLTF
j_call: TRBJ1-6; v_call: TRBV19; cdr3_aa: CASSINRSKDSPLHF
j_call: TRBJ1-2; v_call: TRBV28; cdr3_aa: CASSFYPAGEGGYTF
j_call: TRBJ1-1; v_call: TRBV29-1; cdr3_aa: CSVGPAGANTEAFF
j_call: TRBJ1-1; v_call: TRBV5-1; cdr3_aa: CASSLQGDWAEAFF
j_call: TRBJ2-1; v_call: TRBV5-4; cdr3_aa: CASSLEGAGIVNEQFF
j_call: TRBJ1-1; v_call: TRBV6-2/TRBV6-3; cdr3_aa: CASSYSPVQNTEAFF
j_call: TRBJ1-5; v_call: TRBV11-2; cdr3_aa: CASRSVEGINQPQHF
j_call: TRBJ2-2; v_call: TRBV7-9; cdr3_aa: CARTTPGTPNTGELFF
j_call: TRBJ2-3; v_call: TRBV4-2; cdr3_aa: CASTPGLAGGSTDTQYF
j_call: TRBJ1-2; v_call: TRBV5-6; cdr3_aa: CAGKRQGDNYGYTF
j_call: TRBJ1-2; v_call: TRBV7-8; cdr3_aa: CASSLEGYYGYTF
j_call: TRBJ2-2; v_call: TRBV7-9; cdr3_aa: CASSPNRAITGELFF
j_call: TRBJ1-6; v_call: TRBV3-1/TRBV3-2; cdr3_aa: CASSQERNSPLHF
j_call: TRBJ2-1; v_call: TRBV7-2; cdr3_aa: CASSQGLGNEQFF
j_call: TRBJ1-1; v_call: TRBV20-1; cdr3_aa: CSASGRGASTEAFF
j_call: TRBJ2-5; v_call: TRBV5-1; cdr3_aa: CASGLGEAQETQYF
j_call: TRBJ2-2; v_call: TRBV18; cdr3_aa: CASSLRGHTNTGELFF
j_call: TRBJ1-5; v_call: TRBV9; cdr3_aa: CASSTTGGNQPQHF
j_call: TRBJ2-3; v_call: TRBV11-2; cdr3_aa: CASSLDRASGGSDTQYF
j_call: TRBJ2-7; v_call: TRBV28; cdr3_aa: CAAGQLNYEQYF
j_call: TRBJ2-7; v_call: TRBV16; cdr3_aa: CASSQDTGTSSYEQYF
j_call: TRBJ2-3; v_call: TRBV6-6; cdr3_aa: CASSNSRGVGTQYF
j_call: TRBJ2-2; v_call: TRBV27; cdr3_aa: CASSFPRTGELFF
j_call: TRBJ1-5; v_call: TRBV5-5; cdr3_aa: CASSLDRQGARGQPQHF
j_call: TRBJ2-7; v_call: TRBV4-3; cdr3_aa: CASSLREGPYEQYF